A selection of T cell receptor beta chains follows, all from one sample in a study of T-cell reconstitution after alpha-beta-depleted transplantation in children. TCRdb analysed the PCR reads with MiXCR anew, one entry per CDR3 protein. Of 440,000 or so distinct CDR3 sequences in the sample, about 11% were seen once. This material consisted of PBMCs from the stem cell graft donor, taken from the stem cell graft. These receptors were collected from a human donor who donated a stem cell graft to a child with acute myeloid leukemia. Both conserved end residues are part of each CDR3. Fields, in order: clone size, J gene, V gene, D gene, CDR3 protein, CDR3 DNA. A D gene is named only where the DNA matches it firmly. Not every row has a clone size; where given, it reads once, few, many or a size class.

.	TRBJ1-4	TRBV6-6	TRBD1	CASGTATNEKLFF	TGTGCCAGCGGGACAGCAACTAATGAAAAACTGTTTTTT
few	TRBJ1-6	TRBV6-5	.	CASSSNRAPKNSPLHF	TGTGCCAGCAGTTCCAACCGGGCCCCGAAAAATTCACCCCTCCACTTT
few	TRBJ1-4	TRBV6-1	.	CASSRGHDREKLFF	TGTGCCAGCAGCCGAGGCCATGATAGGGAAAAACTGTTTTTT
.	TRBJ2-2	TRBV25-1	.	CASSEEQGTRELFF	TGTGCCAGCAGTGAGGAGCAGGGGACCCGGGAGCTGTTTTTT
many	TRBJ2-2	TRBV7-3	TRBD2	CASSPVAGVNGGELFF	TGTGCCAGCAGCCCTGTAGCGGGAGTAAATGGCGGGGAGCTGTTTTTT
.	TRBJ2-6	TRBV11-2	TRBD2	CASSLVVGLAGVSGANVLTF	TGTGCCAGCAGCTTAGTAGTAGGACTAGCGGGGGTATCTGGGGCCAACGTCCTGACTTTC
few	TRBJ2-2	TRBV9	.	CASSVVGGGTGELFF	TGTGCCAGCAGCGTAGTAGGTGGAGGGACCGGGGAGCTGTTTTTT
.	TRBJ1-1	TRBV11-2	.	CASSPKALVAPTNLNTEAFF	TGTGCCAGCAGCCCGAAAGCCCTAGTGGCTCCTACCAATCTGAACACTGAAGCTTTCTTT
few	TRBJ1-1	TRBV7-2	.	CASSLWTDTEAFF	TGTGCCAGCAGCTTATGGACAGACACTGAAGCTTTCTTT
.	TRBJ1-2	TRBV7-2	.	CTSSGVRQGYTF	TGTACCAGCAGCGGCGTCAGGCAGGGCTACACCTTC
few	TRBJ2-5	TRBV7-7	.	CASSLTGLPETQYF	TGTGCTAGCAGCTTAACAGGGCTCCCAGAGACCCAGTACTTC
many	TRBJ2-5	TRBV7-2	.	CASSLAFRNPPYF	TGTGCCAGCAGCTTAGCGTTTAGAAACCCCCCGTACTTC
many	TRBJ1-2	TRBV27	TRBD1	CASSQGTGGIGYTF	TGTGCCAGCAGCCAAGGGACAGGCGGCATTGGCTACACCTTC
few	TRBJ1-5	TRBV20-1	.	CSASSGSQPQHF	TGCAGTGCTAGTAGTGGTTCTCAGCCCCAGCATTTT
.	TRBJ1-1	TRBV12-3/TRBV12-4	TRBD1	CASSLRQGASAEAFF	TGTGCCAGCAGTCTACGACAGGGGGCTAGCGCTGAAGCTTTCTTT
.	TRBJ2-5	TRBV29-1	.	CSVEENQGRRETQYF	TGCAGCGTTGAAGAAAACCAGGGGCGTCGTGAGACCCAGTACTTC
many	TRBJ1-5	TRBV27	.	CASSLGGGLQPQHF	TGTGCCAGCAGTTTGGGAGGGGGGCTGCAGCCCCAGCATTTT
.	TRBJ2-1	TRBV20-1	TRBD2	CSASPLAGVINEQFF	TGCAGTGCTAGTCCCCTAGCGGGGGTTATAAATGAGCAGTTCTTC
many	TRBJ2-5	TRBV5-1	TRBD2	CASSFSGTPGETQYF	TGCGCCAGCAGCTTTAGCGGGACCCCGGGGGAGACCCAGTACTTC
.	TRBJ2-5	TRBV12-3/TRBV12-4	TRBD2	CASMPGGPGETQYF	TGTGCCAGCATGCCGGGGGGGCCCGGGGAGACCCAGTACTTC
many	TRBJ1-5	TRBV6-1	.	CASKEGSSQPQHF	TGTGCCAGCAAAGAGGGATCGAGTCAGCCCCAGCATTTT
few	TRBJ2-7	TRBV4-2	TRBD2	CASSDSGGRRRNEQYF	TGTGCCAGCAGTGATTCGGGCGGGAGGAGGAGAAACGAGCAGTACTTC
.	TRBJ2-1	TRBV10-3	TRBD2	CAISSSGGLRGVGEQFF	TGTGCCATCAGTTCCTCCGGGGGGTTGCGGGGGGTCGGTGAGCAGTTCTTC
.	TRBJ2-5	TRBV7-9	TRBD2	CASSLQAGGKETQYF	TGTGCCAGCAGCCTCCAGGCGGGAGGGAAAGAGACCCAGTACTTC
once	TRBJ2-3	TRBV7-2	TRBD2	CASSFGTSGGDTQYF	TGTGCCAGCAGCTTTGGGACTAGCGGGGGTGATACGCAGTATTTT
.	TRBJ2-3	TRBV20-1	.	CSASQPTDTQYF	TGCAGTGCTAGTCAGCCCACAGATACGCAGTATTTT
.	TRBJ1-2	TRBV18	TRBD1	CASSPSGQNYGYTF	TGTGCCAGCTCACCGTCGGGACAGAACTATGGCTACACCTTC
.	TRBJ2-5	TRBV20-1	.	CSARDRRYQETQYF	TGCAGTGCTAGAGATCGGCGATACCAAGAGACCCAGTACTTC
.	TRBJ2-5	TRBV20-1	.	CSARDYRGSKETQYF	TGCAGTGCTAGAGATTACCGGGGCTCTAAAGAGACCCAGTACTTC
.	TRBJ2-1	TRBV6-1	TRBD1	CASSEGTGGNEQFF	TGTGCCAGCAGTGAAGGGACAGGGGGCAATGAGCAGTTCTTC
.	TRBJ1-5	TRBV12-3/TRBV12-4	.	CASSPGRGWQPQHF	TGTGCCAGCAGCCCCGGGAGGGGTTGGCAGCCCCAGCATTTT
.	TRBJ1-1	TRBV18	.	CASSPGAREGDTEAFF	TGTGCCAGCTCACCAGGAGCCAGGGAGGGGGACACTGAAGCTTTCTTT
.	TRBJ1-5	TRBV7-2	.	CASSSEATGNQPQHF	TGTGCCAGCAGCTCCGAAGCGACAGGTAATCAGCCCCAGCATTTT
many	TRBJ1-5	TRBV12-3/TRBV12-4	.	CASTQGLRLPNQPQHF	TGTGCCAGCACCCAGGGGCTAAGACTTCCCAATCAGCCCCAGCATTTT
few	TRBJ1-5	TRBV19	TRBD1	CASSRDRGPNQPQHF	TGTGCCAGTAGCCGGGACAGGGGGCCCAATCAGCCCCAGCATTTT
.	TRBJ2-1	TRBV5-1	.	CASSQGRPSYNEQFF	TGCGCCAGCAGCCAGGGCAGGCCCTCCTACAATGAGCAGTTCTTC
few	TRBJ2-7	TRBV7-2	TRBD1	CASSSGGNSYEQYF	TGTGCCAGCAGCTCAGGGGGCAATTCCTACGAGCAGTACTTC
few	TRBJ1-2	TRBV20-1	.	CSAPTGNGGYTF	TGCAGTGCTCCGACAGGAAACGGTGGCTACACCTTC
many	TRBJ2-2	TRBV29-1	.	CSVVLPTGELFF	TGCAGCGTTGTGTTACCCACCGGGGAGCTGTTTTTT
.	TRBJ2-5	TRBV6-1	.	CASSKGLGGSETQYF	TGTGCCAGCAGTAAAGGACTAGGGGGTTCCGAGACCCAGTACTTC
.	TRBJ1-5	TRBV7-9	.	CASSYSDSYQPQHF	TGTGCCAGCAGCTATTCTGACAGTTATCAGCCCCAGCATTTT
few	TRBJ1-2	TRBV12-3/TRBV12-4	TRBD1	CASTQGPTGGTNYGYTF	TGTGCCAGCACCCAGGGTCCGACAGGGGGAACTAACTATGGCTACACCTTC
few	TRBJ2-3	TRBV12-3/TRBV12-4	.	CASSPDLNGLNTQYF	TGTGCCAGCAGTCCGGACTTAAACGGACTTAATACGCAGTATTTT
many	TRBJ2-7	TRBV20-1	.	CSASRSSYEQYF	TGCAGTGCTAGTAGGAGCTCCTACGAGCAGTACTTC
.	TRBJ2-1	TRBV29-1	TRBD2	CSVQIGLAGSQFF	TGCAGCGTTCAGATAGGGCTAGCGGGGTCGCAGTTCTTC
few	TRBJ1-1	TRBV27	.	CASSLGGIKAFF	TGTGCCAGCAGTTTGGGGGGCATAAAAGCTTTCTTT
.	TRBJ1-6	TRBV27	.	CASSLVGVYSPLHF	TGTGCCAGCAGTTTAGTCGGGGTTTATTCACCCCTCCACTTT
few	TRBJ2-1	TRBV6-1	TRBD2	CASKENPSGTYNEQFF	TGTGCCAGCAAGGAGAACCCGAGCGGGACCTACAATGAGCAGTTCTTC